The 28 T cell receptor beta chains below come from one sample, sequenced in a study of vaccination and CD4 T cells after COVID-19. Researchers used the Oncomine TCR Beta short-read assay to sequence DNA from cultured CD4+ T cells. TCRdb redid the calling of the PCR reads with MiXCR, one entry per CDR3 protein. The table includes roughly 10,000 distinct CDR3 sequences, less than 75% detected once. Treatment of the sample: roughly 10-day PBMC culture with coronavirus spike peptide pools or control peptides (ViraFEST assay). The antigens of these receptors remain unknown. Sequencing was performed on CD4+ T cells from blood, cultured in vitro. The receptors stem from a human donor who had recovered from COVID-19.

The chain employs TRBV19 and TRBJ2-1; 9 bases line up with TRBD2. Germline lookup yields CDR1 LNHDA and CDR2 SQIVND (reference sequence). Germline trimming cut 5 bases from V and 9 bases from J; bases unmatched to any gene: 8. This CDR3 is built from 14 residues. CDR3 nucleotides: TGTGCCAGTAGTGCGACTAGCGGTTGGAGTGAGCAGTTCTTC. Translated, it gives CASSATSGWSEQFF.

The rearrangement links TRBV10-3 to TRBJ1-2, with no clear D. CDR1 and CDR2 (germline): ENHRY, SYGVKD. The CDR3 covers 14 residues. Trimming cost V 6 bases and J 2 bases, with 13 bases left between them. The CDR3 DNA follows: TGTGCCATCAGAAAGGATATTGGCAACTATGGCTACACCTTC. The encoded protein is CAIRKDIGNYGYTF.

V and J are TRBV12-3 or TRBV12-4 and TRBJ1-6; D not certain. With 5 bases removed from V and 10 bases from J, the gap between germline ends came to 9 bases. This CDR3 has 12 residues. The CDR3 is CASSPLGSPLHF. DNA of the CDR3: TGTGCCAGCAGTCCTCTGGGCTCACCCCTCCACTTT.

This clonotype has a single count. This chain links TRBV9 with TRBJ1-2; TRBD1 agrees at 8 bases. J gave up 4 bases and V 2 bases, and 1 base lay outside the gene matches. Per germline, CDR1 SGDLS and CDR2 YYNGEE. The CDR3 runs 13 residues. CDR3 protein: CASSVGTGYGYTF. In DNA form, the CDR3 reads TGTGCCAGCAGCGTGGGGACAGGCTATGGCTACACCTTC.

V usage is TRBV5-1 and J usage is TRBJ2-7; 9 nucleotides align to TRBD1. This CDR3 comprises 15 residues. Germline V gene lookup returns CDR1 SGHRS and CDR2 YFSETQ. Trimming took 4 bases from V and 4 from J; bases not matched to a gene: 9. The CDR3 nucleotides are TGCGCCAGCAGCACCACCGGGACAGGGTCTTACGAGCAGTACTTC. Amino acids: CASSTTGTGSYEQYF. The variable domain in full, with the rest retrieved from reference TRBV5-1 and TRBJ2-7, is KAGVTQTPRYLIKTRGQQVTLSCSPISGHRSVSWYQQTPGQGLQFLFEYFSETQRNKGNFPGRFSGRQFSNSRSEMNVSTLELGDSALYLCASSTTGTGSYEQYFGPGTRLTVT.

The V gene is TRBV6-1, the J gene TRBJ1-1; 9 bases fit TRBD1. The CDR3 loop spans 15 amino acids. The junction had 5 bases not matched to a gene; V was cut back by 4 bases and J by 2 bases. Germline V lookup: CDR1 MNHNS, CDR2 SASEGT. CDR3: CASSVGTGFNTEAFF. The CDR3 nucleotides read TGTGCCAGCAGTGTAGGGACAGGGTTTAACACTGAAGCTTTCTTT.

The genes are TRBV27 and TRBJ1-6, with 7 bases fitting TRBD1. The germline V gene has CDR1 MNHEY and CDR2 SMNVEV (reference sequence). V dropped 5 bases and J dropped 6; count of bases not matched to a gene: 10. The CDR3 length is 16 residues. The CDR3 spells CASSLRPGQTNSPLHF. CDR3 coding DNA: TGTGCCAGCAGTCTCCGCCCGGGACAGACTAATTCACCCCTCCACTTT.

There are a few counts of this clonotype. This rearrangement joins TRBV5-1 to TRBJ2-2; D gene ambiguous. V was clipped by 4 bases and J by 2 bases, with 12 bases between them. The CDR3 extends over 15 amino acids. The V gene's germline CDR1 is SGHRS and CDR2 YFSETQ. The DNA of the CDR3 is TGCGCCAGCAGCCCGATGATGGGTAACACCGGGGAGCTGTTTTTT. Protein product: CASSPMMGNTGELFF.

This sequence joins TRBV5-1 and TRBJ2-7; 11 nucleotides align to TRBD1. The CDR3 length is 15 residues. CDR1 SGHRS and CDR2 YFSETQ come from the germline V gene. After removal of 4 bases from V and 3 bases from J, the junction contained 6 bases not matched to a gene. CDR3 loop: CASSLSGTGGYEQYF. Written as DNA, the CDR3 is TGCGCCAGCAGCCTATCCGGGACAGGGGGCTACGAGCAGTACTTC. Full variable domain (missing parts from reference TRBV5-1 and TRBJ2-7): KAGVTQTPRYLIKTRGQQVTLSCSPISGHRSVSWYQQTPGQGLQFLFEYFSETQRNKGNFPGRFSGRQFSNSRSEMNVSTLELGDSALYLCASSLSGTGGYEQYFGPGTRLTVT.

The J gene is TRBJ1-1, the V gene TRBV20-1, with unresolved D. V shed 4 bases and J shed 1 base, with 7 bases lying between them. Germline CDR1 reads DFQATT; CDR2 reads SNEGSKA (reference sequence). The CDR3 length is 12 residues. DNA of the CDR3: TGCAGTGCTACCCCGGGGAACACTGAAGCTTTCTTT. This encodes CSATPGNTEAFF.

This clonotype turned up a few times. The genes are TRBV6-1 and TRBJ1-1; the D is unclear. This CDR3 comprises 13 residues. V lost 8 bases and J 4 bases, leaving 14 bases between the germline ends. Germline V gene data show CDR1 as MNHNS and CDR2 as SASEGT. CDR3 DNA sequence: TGTGCCAGCGCTCACGCCGTGGGCACTGAAGCTTTCTTT. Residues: CASAHAVGTEAFF.

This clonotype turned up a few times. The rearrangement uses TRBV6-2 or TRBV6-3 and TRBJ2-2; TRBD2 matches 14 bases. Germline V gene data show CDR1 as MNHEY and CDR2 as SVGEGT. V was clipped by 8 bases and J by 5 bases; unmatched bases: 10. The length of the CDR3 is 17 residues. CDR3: CASFDGLAGGRTGELFF. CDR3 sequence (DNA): TGTGCCAGCTTCGATGGACTAGCGGGAGGTCGTACCGGGGAGCTGTTTTTT.

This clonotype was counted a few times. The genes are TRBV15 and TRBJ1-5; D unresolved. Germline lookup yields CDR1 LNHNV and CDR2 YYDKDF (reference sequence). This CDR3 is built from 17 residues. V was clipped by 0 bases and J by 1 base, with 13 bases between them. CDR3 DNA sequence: TGTGCCACCAGCAGAGATCGGATTGGAGTAAGCAATCAGCCCCAGCATTTT. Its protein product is CATSRDRIGVSNQPQHF. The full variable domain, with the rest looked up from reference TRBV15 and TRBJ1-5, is DAMVIQNPRYQVTQFGKPVTLSCSQTLNHNVMYWYQQKSSQAPKLLFHYYDKDFNNEADTPDNFQSRRPNTSFCFLDIRSPGLGDTAMYLCATSRDRIGVSNQPQHFGDGTRLSIL.

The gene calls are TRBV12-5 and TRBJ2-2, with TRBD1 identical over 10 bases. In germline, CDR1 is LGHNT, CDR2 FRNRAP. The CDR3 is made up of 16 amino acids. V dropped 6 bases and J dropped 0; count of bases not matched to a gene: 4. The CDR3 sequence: CASGPGQGANTGELFF. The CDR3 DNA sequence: TGTGCTAGTGGCCCCGGACAGGGGGCGAACACCGGGGAGCTGTTTTTT.

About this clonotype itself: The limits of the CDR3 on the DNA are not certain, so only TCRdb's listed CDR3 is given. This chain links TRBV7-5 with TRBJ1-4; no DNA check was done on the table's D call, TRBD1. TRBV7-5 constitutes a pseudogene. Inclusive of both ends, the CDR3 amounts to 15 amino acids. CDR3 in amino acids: CISVPVDSSREKLFF.

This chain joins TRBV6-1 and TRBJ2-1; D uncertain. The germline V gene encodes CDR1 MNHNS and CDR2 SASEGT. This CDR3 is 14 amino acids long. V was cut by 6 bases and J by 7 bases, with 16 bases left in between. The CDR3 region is CASRPRAAGNEQFF. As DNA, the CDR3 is TGTGCCAGCAGGCCCCGGGCGGCCGGTAATGAGCAGTTCTTC.

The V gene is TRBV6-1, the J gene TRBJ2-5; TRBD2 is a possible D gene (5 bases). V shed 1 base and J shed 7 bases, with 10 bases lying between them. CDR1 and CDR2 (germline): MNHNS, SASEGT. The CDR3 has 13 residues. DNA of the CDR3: TGTGCCAGCAGTGAAGGCCCACGGGGGACCCAGTACTTC. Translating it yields CASSEGPRGTQYF.

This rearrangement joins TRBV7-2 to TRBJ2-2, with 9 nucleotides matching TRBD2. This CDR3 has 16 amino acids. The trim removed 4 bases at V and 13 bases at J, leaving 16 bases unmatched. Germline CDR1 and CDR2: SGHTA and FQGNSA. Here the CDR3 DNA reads TGTGCCAGCAGCTCCCGAAGGTCGGGACTAGCCTCATTGCTGTTTTTT. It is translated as CASSSRRSGLASLLFF.

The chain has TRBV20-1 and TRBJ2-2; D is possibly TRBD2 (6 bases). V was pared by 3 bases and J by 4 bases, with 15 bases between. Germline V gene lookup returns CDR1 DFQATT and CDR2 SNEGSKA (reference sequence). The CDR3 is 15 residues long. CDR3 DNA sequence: TGCAGTGCTAGTTCCAGAGCGCGGGGCACCGGGGAGCTGTTTTTT. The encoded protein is CSASSRARGTGELFF.

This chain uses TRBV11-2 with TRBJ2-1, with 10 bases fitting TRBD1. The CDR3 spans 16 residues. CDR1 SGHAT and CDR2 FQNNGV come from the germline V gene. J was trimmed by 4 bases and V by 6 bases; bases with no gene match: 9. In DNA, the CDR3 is TGTGCCAGCAGACAACCGGGACAGGGGTATTACAATGAGCAGTTCTTC. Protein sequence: CASRQPGQGYYNEQFF.

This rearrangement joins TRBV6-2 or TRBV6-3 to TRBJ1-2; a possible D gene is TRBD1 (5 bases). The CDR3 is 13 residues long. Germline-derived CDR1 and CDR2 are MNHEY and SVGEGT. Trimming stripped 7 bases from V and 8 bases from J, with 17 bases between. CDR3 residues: CASTPGALVGYTF. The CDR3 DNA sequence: TGTGCCAGCACCCCCGGGGCCCTGGTGGGCTACACCTTC.

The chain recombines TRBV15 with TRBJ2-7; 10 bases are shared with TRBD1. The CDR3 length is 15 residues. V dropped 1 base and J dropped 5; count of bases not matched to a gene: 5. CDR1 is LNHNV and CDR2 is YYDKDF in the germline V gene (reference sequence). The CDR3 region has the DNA TGTGCCACCAGCAGAGGAGGGGGACAGGGGAACGAGCAGTACTTC. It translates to CATSRGGGQGNEQYF.

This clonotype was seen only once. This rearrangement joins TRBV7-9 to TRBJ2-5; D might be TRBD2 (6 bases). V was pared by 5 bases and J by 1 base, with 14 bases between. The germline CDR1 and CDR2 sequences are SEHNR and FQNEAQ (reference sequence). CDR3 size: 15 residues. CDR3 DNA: TGTGCCAGCAGCGTGGGGCGGGGCCCCCAAGAGACCCAGTACTTC. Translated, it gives CASSVGRGPQETQYF.

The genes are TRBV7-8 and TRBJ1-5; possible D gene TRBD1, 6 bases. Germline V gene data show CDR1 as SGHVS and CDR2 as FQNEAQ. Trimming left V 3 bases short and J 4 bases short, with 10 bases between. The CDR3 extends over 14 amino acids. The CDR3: CASSFNDRNQPQHF. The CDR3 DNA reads TGTGCCAGCAGCTTTAACGACAGGAATCAGCCCCAGCATTTT. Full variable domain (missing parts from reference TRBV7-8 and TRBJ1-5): GAGVSQSPRYKVAKRGQDVALRCDPISGHVSLFWYQQALGQGPEFLTYFQNEAQLDKSGLPSDRFFAERPEGSVSTLKIQRTQQEDSAVYLCASSFNDRNQPQHFGDGTRLSIL.

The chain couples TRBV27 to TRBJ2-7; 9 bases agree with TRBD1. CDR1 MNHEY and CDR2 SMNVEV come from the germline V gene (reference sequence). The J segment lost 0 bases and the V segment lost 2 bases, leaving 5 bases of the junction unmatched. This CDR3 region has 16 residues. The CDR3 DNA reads TGTGCCAGCAGTTTAATCGGGGACAGGGCCTCCTACGAGCAGTACTTC. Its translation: CASSLIGDRASYEQYF.

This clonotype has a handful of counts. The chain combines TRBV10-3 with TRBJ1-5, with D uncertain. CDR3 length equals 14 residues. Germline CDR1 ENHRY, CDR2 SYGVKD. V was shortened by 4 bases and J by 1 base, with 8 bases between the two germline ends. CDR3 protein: CAISASESNQPQHF. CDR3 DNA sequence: TGTGCCATCAGTGCGAGTGAGAGCAATCAGCCCCAGCATTTT.

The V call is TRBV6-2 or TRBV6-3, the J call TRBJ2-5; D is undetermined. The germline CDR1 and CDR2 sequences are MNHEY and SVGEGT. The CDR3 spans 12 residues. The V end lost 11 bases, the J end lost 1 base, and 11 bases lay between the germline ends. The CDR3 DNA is TGTGCCGTCTCGCGGAGCCAAGAGACCCAGTACTTC. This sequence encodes CAVSRSQETQYF.

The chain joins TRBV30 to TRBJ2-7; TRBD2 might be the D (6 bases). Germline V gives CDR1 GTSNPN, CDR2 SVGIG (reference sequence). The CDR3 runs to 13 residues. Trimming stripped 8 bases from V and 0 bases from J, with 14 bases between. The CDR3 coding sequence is TGTGCCGTGGAGGGGCCGACCTCCTACGAGCAGTACTTC. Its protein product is CAVEGPTSYEQYF.